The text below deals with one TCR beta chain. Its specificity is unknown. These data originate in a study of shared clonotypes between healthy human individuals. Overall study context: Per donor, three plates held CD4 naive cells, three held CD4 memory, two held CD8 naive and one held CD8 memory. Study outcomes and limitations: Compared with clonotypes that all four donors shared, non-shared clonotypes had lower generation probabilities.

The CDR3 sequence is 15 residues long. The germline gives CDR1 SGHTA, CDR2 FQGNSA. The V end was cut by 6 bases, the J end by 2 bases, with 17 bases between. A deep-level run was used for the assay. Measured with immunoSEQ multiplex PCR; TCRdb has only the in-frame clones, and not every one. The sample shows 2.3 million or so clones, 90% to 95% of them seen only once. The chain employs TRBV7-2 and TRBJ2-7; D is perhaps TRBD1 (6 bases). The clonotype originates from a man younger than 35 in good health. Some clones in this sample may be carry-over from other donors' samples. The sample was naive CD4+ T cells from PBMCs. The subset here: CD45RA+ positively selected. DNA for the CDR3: TGTGCCAGCAGTTCAGGATTTAACAGGGCCTACGAGCAGTACTTC. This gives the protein CASSSGFNRAYEQYF.